These T cell receptor beta chains were read from a single sample in a study of blood T cell repertoires in COVID-19. Profiled with immunoSEQ multiplex PCR; TCRdb holds only in-frame clones, not every one. Here the sample spans 80,000 to 100,000 clones, more than 70% being singletons. The sequenced sample consisted of peripheral blood. Receptors were obtained from a human donor in a cohort sampled during active COVID-19. Both conserved end residues are part of each CDR3. The D gene is left open where the match is weak. Not all rows give a size; the values are once, few, many and, for expanded clones, a class.

v_call	cdr3_length	j_call	clone_size	d_call	cdr3_aa	cdr3_nt
TRBV7-8	17	TRBJ2-1	-	TRBD2	CASGLASGRARNNEQFF	TGTGCCAGCGGGTTGGCTAGCGGGAGGGCCCGGAACAATGAGCAGTTCTTC
TRBV28	11	TRBJ1-1	-	-	CASSSGAEAFF	TGTGCCAGCTCGTCGGGGGCTGAAGCTTTCTTT
TRBV7-3	12	TRBJ2-1	few	-	CASSQQGTEQFF	TGTGCCAGCAGCCAACAGGGCACTGAGCAGTTCTTC
TRBV18	15	TRBJ2-1	-	TRBD2	CASSRLAGGVNEQFF	TGTGCCAGCTCGCGACTAGCGGGAGGTGTGAATGAGCAGTTCTTC
TRBV5-4	15	TRBJ2-7	once	TRBD2	CASSSGLAAAYEQYF	TGTGCCAGCAGCTCGGGACTAGCAGCGGCCTACGAGCAGTACTTC
TRBV13	15	TRBJ2-7	once	TRBD2	CASSLTSEILYEQYF	TGTGCCAGCAGCTTAACTAGCGAGATACTATACGAGCAGTACTTC
TRBV3-1/TRBV3-2	14	TRBJ2-7	-	TRBD1	CASTIRGMNYEQYF	TGTGCCAGCACCATCAGGGGGATGAACTACGAGCAGTACTTC
TRBV6-5	13	TRBJ1-1	-	-	CASSYSDSAEAFF	TGTGCCAGCAGTTACTCCGACAGCGCTGAAGCTTTCTTT
TRBV19	14	TRBJ2-1	-	-	CASSANRVYNEQFF	TGTGCCAGTAGTGCCAACAGGGTCTACAATGAGCAGTTCTTC
TRBV6-6	12	TRBJ1-4	-	-	CASSYSREKLFF	TGTGCCAGCAGTTACTCGAGGGAAAAACTGTTTTTT
TRBV7-2	17	TRBJ2-5	-	TRBD1	CASSGTGTRSVGETQYF	TGTGCCAGCAGCGGGACAGGGACTCGCAGTGTAGGAGAGACCCAGTACTTC
TRBV10-3	17	TRBJ2-3	few	TRBD2	CAISGFKGGSGTDTQYF	TGTGCCATCAGTGGATTTAAGGGCGGGAGTGGCACAGATACGCAGTATTTT
TRBV15	15	TRBJ1-2	-	-	CATSRDRADYYGYTF	TGTGCCACCAGCAGAGATAGGGCGGACTATTATGGCTACACCTTC
TRBV6-2/TRBV6-3	16	TRBJ2-5	-	TRBD2	CASSYFGTSGKETQYF	TGTGCCAGCAGTTATTTCGGGACTAGCGGAAAAGAGACCCAGTACTTC
TRBV10-3	16	TRBJ2-4	-	-	CAISEREGVVKNIQYF	TGTGCCATCAGTGAGAGGGAAGGGGTAGTCAAAAACATTCAGTACTTC
TRBV19	12	TRBJ2-7	-	-	CASSFRQDEQYF	TGTGCCAGTAGTTTCCGACAGGACGAGCAGTACTTC
TRBV11-3	14	TRBJ2-1	-	-	CASSLDPSRGEQFF	TGTGCCAGCAGCTTAGATCCCAGCCGCGGTGAGCAGTTCTTC
TRBV28	17	TRBJ2-1	once	-	CASRTIKPKINYNEQFF	TGTGCCAGCAGAACTATAAAACCCAAAATAAACTACAATGAGCAGTTCTTC
TRBV28	15	TRBJ2-1	-	TRBD2	CASSKSGSSYNEQFF	TGTGCCAGCAGTAAAAGCGGGAGCTCCTACAATGAGCAGTTCTTC
TRBV18	17	TRBJ2-6	-	-	CASSQETDGTGANVLTF	TGTGCCAGCTCACAGGAGACAGACGGTACTGGGGCCAACGTCCTGACTTTC
TRBV28	15	TRBJ1-2	-	TRBD1	CASTVVGGQIYGYTF	TGTGCCAGCACGGTCGTCGGGGGACAGATCTATGGCTACACCTTC
TRBV19	16	TRBJ1-1	-	-	CASSITGGEANTEAFF	TGTGCCAGTAGTATAACGGGGGGCGAGGCAAACACTGAAGCTTTCTTT
TRBV5-4	13	TRBJ2-7	-	TRBD2	CASSFRGVDEQYF	TGTGCCAGCAGCTTTCGGGGGGTGGACGAGCAGTACTTC
TRBV6-5	14	TRBJ2-7	-	TRBD1	CASWPDRVPYEQYF	TGTGCCAGCTGGCCGGACAGGGTGCCCTACGAGCAGTACTTC